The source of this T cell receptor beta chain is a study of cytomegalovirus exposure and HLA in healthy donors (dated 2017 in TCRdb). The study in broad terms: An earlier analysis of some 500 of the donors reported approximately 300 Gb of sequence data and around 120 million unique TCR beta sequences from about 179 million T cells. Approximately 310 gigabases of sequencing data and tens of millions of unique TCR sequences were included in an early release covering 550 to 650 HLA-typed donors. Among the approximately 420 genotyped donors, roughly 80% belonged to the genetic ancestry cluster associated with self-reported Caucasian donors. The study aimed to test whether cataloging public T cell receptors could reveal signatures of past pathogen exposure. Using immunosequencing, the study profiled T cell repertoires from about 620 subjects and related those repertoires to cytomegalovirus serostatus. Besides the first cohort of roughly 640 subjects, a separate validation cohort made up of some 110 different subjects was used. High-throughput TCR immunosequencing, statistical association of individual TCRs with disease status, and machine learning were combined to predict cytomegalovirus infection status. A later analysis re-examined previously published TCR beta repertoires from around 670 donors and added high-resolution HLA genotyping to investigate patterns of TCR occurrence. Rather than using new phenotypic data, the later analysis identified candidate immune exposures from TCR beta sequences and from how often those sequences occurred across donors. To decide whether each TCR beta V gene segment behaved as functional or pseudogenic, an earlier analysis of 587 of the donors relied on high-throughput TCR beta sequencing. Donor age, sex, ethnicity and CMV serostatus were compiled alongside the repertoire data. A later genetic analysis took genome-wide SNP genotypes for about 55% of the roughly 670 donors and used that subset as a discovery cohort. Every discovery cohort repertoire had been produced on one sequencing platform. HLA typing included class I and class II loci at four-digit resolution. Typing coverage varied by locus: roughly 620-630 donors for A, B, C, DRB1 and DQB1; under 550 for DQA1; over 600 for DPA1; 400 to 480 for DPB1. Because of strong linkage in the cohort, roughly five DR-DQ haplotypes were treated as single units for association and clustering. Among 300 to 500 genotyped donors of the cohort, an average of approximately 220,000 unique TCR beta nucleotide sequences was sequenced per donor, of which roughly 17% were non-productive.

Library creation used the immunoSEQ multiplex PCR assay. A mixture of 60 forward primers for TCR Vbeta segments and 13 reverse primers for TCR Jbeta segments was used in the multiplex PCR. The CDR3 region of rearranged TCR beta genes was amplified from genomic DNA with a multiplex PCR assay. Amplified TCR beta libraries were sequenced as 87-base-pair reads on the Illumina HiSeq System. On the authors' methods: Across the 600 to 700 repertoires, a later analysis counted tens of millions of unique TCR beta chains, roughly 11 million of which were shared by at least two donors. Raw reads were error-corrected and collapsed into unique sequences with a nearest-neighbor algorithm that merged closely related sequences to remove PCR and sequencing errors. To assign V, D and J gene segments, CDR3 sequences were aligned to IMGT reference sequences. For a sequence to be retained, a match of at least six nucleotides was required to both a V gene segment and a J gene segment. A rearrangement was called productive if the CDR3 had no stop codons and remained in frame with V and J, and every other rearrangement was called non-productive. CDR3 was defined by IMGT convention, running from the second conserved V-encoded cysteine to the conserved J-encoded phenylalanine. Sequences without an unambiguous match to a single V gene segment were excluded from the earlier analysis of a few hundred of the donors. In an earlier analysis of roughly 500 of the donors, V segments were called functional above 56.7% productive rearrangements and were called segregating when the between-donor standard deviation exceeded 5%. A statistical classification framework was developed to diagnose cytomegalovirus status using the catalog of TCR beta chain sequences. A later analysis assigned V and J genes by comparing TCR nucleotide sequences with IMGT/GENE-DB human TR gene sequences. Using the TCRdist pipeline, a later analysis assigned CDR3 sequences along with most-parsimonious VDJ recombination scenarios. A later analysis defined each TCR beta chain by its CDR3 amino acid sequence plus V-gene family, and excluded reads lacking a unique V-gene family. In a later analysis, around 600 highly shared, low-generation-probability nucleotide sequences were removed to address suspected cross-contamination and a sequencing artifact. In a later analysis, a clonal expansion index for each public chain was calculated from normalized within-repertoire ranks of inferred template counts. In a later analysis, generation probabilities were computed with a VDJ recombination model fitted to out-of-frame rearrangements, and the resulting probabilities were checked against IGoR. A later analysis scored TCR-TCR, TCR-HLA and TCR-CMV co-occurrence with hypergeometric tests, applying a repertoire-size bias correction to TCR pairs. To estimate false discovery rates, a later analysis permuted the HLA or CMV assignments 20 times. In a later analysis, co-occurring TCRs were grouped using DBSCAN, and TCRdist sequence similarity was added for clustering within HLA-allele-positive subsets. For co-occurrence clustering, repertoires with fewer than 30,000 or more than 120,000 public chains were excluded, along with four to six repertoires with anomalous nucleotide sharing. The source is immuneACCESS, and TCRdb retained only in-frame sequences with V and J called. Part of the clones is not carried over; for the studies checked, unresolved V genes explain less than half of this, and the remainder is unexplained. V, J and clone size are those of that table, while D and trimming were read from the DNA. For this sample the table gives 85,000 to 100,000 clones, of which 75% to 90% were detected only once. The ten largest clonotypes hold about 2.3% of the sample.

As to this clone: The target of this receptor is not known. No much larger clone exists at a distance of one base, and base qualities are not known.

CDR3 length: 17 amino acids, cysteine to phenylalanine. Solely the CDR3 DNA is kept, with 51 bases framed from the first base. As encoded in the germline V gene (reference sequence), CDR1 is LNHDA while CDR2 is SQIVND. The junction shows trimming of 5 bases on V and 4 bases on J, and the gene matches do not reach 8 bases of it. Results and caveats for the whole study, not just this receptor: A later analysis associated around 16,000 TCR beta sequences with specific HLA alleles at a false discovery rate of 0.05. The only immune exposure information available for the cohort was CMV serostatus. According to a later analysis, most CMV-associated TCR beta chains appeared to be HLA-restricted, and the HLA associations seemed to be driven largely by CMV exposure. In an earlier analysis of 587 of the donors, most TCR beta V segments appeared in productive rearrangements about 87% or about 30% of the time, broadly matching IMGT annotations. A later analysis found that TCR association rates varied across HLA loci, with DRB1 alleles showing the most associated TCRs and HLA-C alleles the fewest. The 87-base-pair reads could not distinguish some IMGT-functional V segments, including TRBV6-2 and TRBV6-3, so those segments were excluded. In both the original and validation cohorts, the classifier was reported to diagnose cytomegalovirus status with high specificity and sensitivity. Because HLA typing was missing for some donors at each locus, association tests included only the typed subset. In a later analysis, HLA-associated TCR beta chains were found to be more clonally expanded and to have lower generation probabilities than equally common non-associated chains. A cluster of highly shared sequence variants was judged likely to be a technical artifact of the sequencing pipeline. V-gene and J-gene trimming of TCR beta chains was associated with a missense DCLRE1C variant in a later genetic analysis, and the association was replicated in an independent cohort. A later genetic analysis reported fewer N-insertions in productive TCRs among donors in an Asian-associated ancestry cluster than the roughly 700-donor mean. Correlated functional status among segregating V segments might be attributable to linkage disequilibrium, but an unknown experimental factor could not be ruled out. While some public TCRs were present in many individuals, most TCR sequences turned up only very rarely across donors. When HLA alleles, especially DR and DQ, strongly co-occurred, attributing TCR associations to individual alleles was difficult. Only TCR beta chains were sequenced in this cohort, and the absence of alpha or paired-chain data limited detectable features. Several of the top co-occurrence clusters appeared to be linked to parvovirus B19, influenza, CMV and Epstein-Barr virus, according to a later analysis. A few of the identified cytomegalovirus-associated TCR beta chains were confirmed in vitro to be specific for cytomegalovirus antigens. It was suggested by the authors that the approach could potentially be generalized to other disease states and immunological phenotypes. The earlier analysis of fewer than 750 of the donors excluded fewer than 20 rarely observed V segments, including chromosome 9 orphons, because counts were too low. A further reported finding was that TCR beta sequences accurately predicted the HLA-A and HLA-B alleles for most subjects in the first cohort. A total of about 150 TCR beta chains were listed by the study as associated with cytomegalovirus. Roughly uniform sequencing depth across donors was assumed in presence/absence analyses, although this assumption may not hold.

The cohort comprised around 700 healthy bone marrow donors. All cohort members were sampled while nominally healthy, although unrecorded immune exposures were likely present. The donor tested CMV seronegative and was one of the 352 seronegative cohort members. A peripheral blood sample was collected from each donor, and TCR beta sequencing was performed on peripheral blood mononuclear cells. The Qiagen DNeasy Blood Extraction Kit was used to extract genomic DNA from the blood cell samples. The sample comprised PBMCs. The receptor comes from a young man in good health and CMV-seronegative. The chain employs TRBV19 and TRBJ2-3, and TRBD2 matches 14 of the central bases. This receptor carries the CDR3 CASSAGLAGVFPDTQYF. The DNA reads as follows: TGTGCCAGTAGTGCGGGACTAGCGGGAGTGTTCCCAGATACGCAGTATTTT.